The clone carrying this T cell receptor (beta chain) has just a few counts. The patients serving as multiple sclerosis controls were treatment-naive. They had stable or active relapsing-remitting disease and fulfilled revised McDonald criteria. Negative isolation was used for CD8+ and CD4+ T cells and FACS enrichment for TEMRA cells. The data originate from a study of CD8 T cells in Susac syndrome. The RNA input was roughly 0.45 to 1 ug, and it was reverse transcribed with random hexamers. Multiplex PCR with immunoSEQ amplified the TCR beta CDR3 across 54 Vbeta and 13 Jbeta. TCRdb fed the immunoSEQ multiplex PCR reads into MiXCR, producing one record per CDR3 protein. The table lists roughly 120,000 distinct CDR3 sequences, 85% to 95% of them singletons. V dropped 5 bases and J dropped 0 bases, with 10 bases sitting between them. The CDR3 runs to 14 residues. CDR1 and CDR2 (germline): SGHVS, FQNEAQ.

Specimen: CD8+ T cells from PBMCs. The receptor was isolated from a human donor with multiple sclerosis. The chain couples TRBV7-8 to TRBJ1-1; a weak D match, TRBD1 (6 bases). The CDR3 coding sequence is TGTGCCAGCAGCACGGGACACCTGAACACTGAAGCTTTCTTT. It codes for CASSTGHLNTEAFF.